A selection of T cell receptor beta chains follows, all from one sample in a study of T cells in localized non-small cell lung cancer. The protocol was immunoSEQ multiplex PCR, while the TCRdb copy is restricted to in-frame clones and leaves out a portion. The repertoire has about 27,000 clones, approximately 91% of them found once; the top ten carry more than 13%. The input for sequencing was peripheral blood, taken before any cancer treatment. The receptors derive from a female donor of 60 years or more with stage II squamous cell lung carcinoma. Each CDR3 is given with its conserved first and last residue. A D gene is named only where the DNA matches it firmly. Size is stated for part of the rows, as once, few or many counts, or as a class when the clone is expanded.

V,size,D,J,CDR3,DNA
TRBV6-6,.,.,TRBJ2-3,CATRGGPMNTQYF,TGTGCCACCAGGGGAGGGCCAATGAATACGCAGTATTTT
TRBV9,.,TRBD2,TRBJ2-3,CASSVVASGVPGGTQYF,TGTGCCAGCAGCGTAGTCGCTAGCGGGGTCCCGGGTGGTACGCAGTATTTT
TRBV28,.,TRBD2,TRBJ2-2,CARGLAALTGELFF,TGTGCCAGGGGACTAGCGGCTCTCACCGGGGAGCTGTTTTTT
TRBV4-2,.,.,TRBJ1-2,CASSQDHSETGYGYTF,TGTGCCAGCAGCCAAGATCACTCCGAGACAGGCTATGGCTACACCTTC
TRBV5-1,.,.,TRBJ2-2,CASSLAPGLGELFF,TGCGCCAGCAGCTTGGCCCCCGGCCTCGGGGAGCTGTTTTTT
TRBV2,.,TRBD2,TRBJ2-1,CASSAEGRDYNEQFF,TGTGCCAGCAGCGCCGAAGGGAGGGACTACAATGAGCAGTTCTTC
TRBV10-1,.,TRBD1,TRBJ1-2,CASGQGSYGYTF,TGCGCCAGTGGACAGGGGAGCTATGGCTACACCTTC
TRBV7-9,once,TRBD1,TRBJ2-1,CASSLLLGTATYNEQFF,TGTGCCAGCAGCTTACTTCTCGGGACAGCCACCTACAATGAGCAGTTCTTC
TRBV7-5,.,.,TRBJ1-5,CVRKHPGTSPYQPQHF,TGTGTCAGAAAACATCCCGGGACCTCACCTTATCAGCCCCAGCATTTT
TRBV19,once,.,TRBJ2-1,CATTVSGPTGEQFF,TGTGCCACCACCGTATCGGGGCCTACGGGGGAGCAGTTCTTC
TRBV6-5,.,TRBD2,TRBJ2-1,CASSSQGLAYNEQFF,TGTGCCAGCAGTTCTCAGGGACTAGCTTACAATGAGCAGTTCTTC
TRBV19,.,.,TRBJ1-2,CASSPDWGDVYGYTF,TGTGCCAGTAGTCCGGATTGGGGGGATGTCTATGGCTACACCTTC
TRBV10-2,.,TRBD2,TRBJ2-1,CASRLAGGTYNEQFF,TGCGCCAGCAGATTAGCGGGAGGGACCTACAATGAGCAGTTCTTC
TRBV7-2,.,.,TRBJ1-1,CASRRDLGEAFF,TGTGCCAGCAGACGAGATTTGGGAGAAGCTTTCTTT
TRBV9,.,.,TRBJ2-5,CASSRTFQETQYF,TGTGCCAGCAGCCGGACGTTCCAAGAGACCCAGTACTTC
TRBV14,.,.,TRBJ2-7,CASSQDASSGGGMYEQYF,TGTGCCAGCAGCCAAGATGCATCCTCAGGAGGAGGGATGTACGAGCAGTACTTC
TRBV27,.,TRBD1,TRBJ1-2,CASSLAPTDRNYGYTF,TGTGCCAGCAGTTTGGCCCCCACGGACAGGAACTATGGCTACACCTTC
TRBV27,.,TRBD1,TRBJ1-2,CASSRGQGALGYTF,TGTGCCAGCAGCCGGGGACAGGGGGCCTTAGGCTACACCTTC
TRBV11-2,.,.,TRBJ2-7,CASSLRRAAGPKNREQYF,TGTGCCAGCAGCTTAAGGAGGGCGGCCGGTCCAAAAAACAGGGAGCAGTACTTC
TRBV5-1,.,.,TRBJ1-2,CASSLEAANYGYTF,TGCGCCAGCAGCTTGGAGGCAGCCAACTATGGCTACACCTTC
TRBV28,.,.,TRBJ2-7,CASSPSSYEQYF,TGTGCCAGCAGTCCCAGCTCCTACGAGCAGTACTTC
TRBV19,.,.,TRBJ2-2,CASRDPGLSNTGELFF,TGTGCCAGTAGGGATCCCGGACTGAGCAACACCGGGGAGCTGTTTTTT
TRBV7-2,once,TRBD2,TRBJ2-1,CASSLEASGSYNEQFF,TGTGCCAGCAGCTTAGAGGCTAGCGGCTCCTACAATGAGCAGTTCTTC
TRBV7-6,few,TRBD1,TRBJ1-1,CASSPGQGTEAFF,TGTGCCAGCAGCCCCGGACAGGGGACTGAAGCTTTCTTT
TRBV6-6,.,.,TRBJ1-2,CASSYSLRGDYGYTF,TGTGCCAGCAGTTACTCATTACGGGGGGATTATGGCTACACCTTC
TRBV28,.,TRBD2,TRBJ2-1,CASSPSGRARNEQFF,TGTGCCAGCAGCCCCAGCGGGAGGGCCCGAAATGAGCAGTTCTTC
TRBV6-1,.,.,TRBJ1-2,CATSRVTYGYTF,TGTGCCACCTCTAGAGTGACCTATGGCTACACCTTC
TRBV5-6,.,.,TRBJ2-3,CASSLWGSGTDTQYF,TGTGCCAGCAGCTTGTGGGGAAGTGGCACAGATACGCAGTATTTT
TRBV19,once,TRBD2,TRBJ2-7,CASSKLAEGYEQYF,TGTGCCAGTAGTAAACTAGCGGAGGGCTACGAGCAGTACTTC
TRBV2,once,TRBD2,TRBJ2-2,CASSVGGANTGELFF,TGTGCCAGCAGTGTCGGGGGGGCGAACACCGGGGAGCTGTTTTTT
TRBV10-3,.,TRBD2,TRBJ2-1,CAISPTGSGSQGEQFF,TGTGCCATCAGTCCAACGGGCAGCGGGAGTCAGGGTGAGCAGTTCTTC
TRBV5-1,.,.,TRBJ2-4,CASSLFRETKNIQYF,TGCGCCAGCAGCTTATTCAGGGAAACCAAAAACATTCAGTACTTC
TRBV27,.,TRBD1,TRBJ1-5,CASSYRGSVQPQHF,TGTGCCAGCAGCTACAGGGGATCGGTTCAGCCCCAGCATTTT
TRBV10-3,.,TRBD2,TRBJ2-3,CAISAGASGTSTDTQYF,TGTGCCATCAGTGCCGGGGCTAGCGGGACTAGCACAGATACGCAGTATTTT
TRBV5-5,.,TRBD1,TRBJ1-1,CASSLDWDRRNTEAFF,TGTGCCAGCAGCTTGGATTGGGACAGGAGGAACACTGAAGCTTTCTTT
TRBV6-5,.,.,TRBJ2-7,CASSPRTPSYEQYF,TGTGCCAGCAGCCCACGGACCCCTTCCTACGAGCAGTACTTC
TRBV5-1,.,.,TRBJ1-5,CASSLGEGGNQPQHF,TGCGCCAGCAGCTTGGGTGAGGGAGGCAATCAGCCCCAGCATTTT
TRBV11-2,.,TRBD2,TRBJ2-1,CASSLAPLGEGSYNEQFF,TGTGCCAGCAGCTTAGCCCCGCTGGGGGAGGGCTCCTACAATGAGCAGTTCTTC
TRBV11-2,.,TRBD1,TRBJ2-5,CASSQDRKETQYF,TGTGCCAGCAGCCAGGACAGGAAAGAGACCCAGTACTTC
TRBV25-1,.,.,TRBJ1-2,CASSQTLYYGYTF,TGTGCCAGCAGTCAGACACTATACTATGGCTACACCTTC
TRBV7-9,once,TRBD1,TRBJ1-4,CASSLSGTGNEKLFF,TGTGCCAGCAGCTTAAGCGGGACAGGGAATGAAAAACTGTTTTTT